This T cell receptor (beta chain) emerged from a study of T cells of healthy individuals. Each CDR3 protein gets one entry after TCRdb re-called the 5' RACE reads with MiXCR. The data hold fewer than 70,000 distinct CDR3 sequences, with about 15% observed a single time. Deletions cut 5 bases from V and 4 bases from J, with 8 bases between. Germline V lookup: CDR1 SEHNR, CDR2 FQNEAQ (reference sequence). The CDR3 totals 12 residues. V gene TRBV7-9 combines with J gene TRBJ2-5, with a tentative D call TRBD2 (6 bases). This sequence was found in a human donor in good health. This CDR3 is CASSRLGETQYF. For the CDR3, the DNA is TGTGCCAGCAGCCGACTAGGAGAGACCCAGTACTTC.